This is a list of T cell receptor beta chains from one sample in a study of control samples from healthy donors and cancer patients. Libraries were prepared by immunoSEQ multiplex PCR; TCRdb keeps only in-frame clonotypes and omits some of them. Among 150,000 to 170,000 clones listed, roughly 94% were seen once. Material: blood. The receptor set was obtained from a man aged 35 to 55 in good health. The CDR3 runs from the conserved cysteine through the conserved F or W. D genes are given only for firm matches. Not all rows give a size; the values are once, few, many and, for expanded clones, a class.

d_call j_call clone_size v_call cdr3_aa
TRBD1 TRBJ2-3 - TRBV15 CATSGGTGGKDTQYF
- TRBJ1-3 once TRBV12-2 CASRSRDDRDSGNTIYF
TRBD1 TRBJ1-4 - TRBV11-2 CASSSTGRLFF
- TRBJ2-1 - TRBV19 CASSQDRSYNEQFF
TRBD1 TRBJ1-2 - TRBV27 CASSLNSPGQGNYGYTF
TRBD1 TRBJ2-7 - TRBV5-5 CASSTGQGYEQYF
- TRBJ1-3 - TRBV7-8 CASSLAGSWGNTIYF
- TRBJ1-5 - TRBV19 CASSMARYSNQPQHF
- TRBJ1-5 - TRBV19 CASSIRGVVGERNQPQHF
- TRBJ1-5 - TRBV6-5 CASRSGHEQPQHF
TRBD1 TRBJ1-2 - TRBV5-5 CASSLISGGYGYTF
TRBD1 TRBJ1-2 - TRBV6-5 CASSYGQVDGYTF
- TRBJ2-3 - TRBV5-1 CASSLEGEGTDTQYF
TRBD1 TRBJ1-2 - TRBV7-9 CASSSRQGATPNYGYTF
- TRBJ2-7 - TRBV21-1 CASSKARGGIEQYF
- TRBJ1-2 - TRBV6-7 CASSYHHAPGTNNLGYYGYTF
TRBD1 TRBJ2-1 - TRBV5-1 CASSYRQGHNEQFF
TRBD1 TRBJ2-7 - TRBV6-2/TRBV6-3 CASSSYRGLAPYEQYF
TRBD1 TRBJ1-1 - TRBV29-1 CSSRRQGSMNTEAFF
- TRBJ1-2 - TRBV2 CASSAGADYGYTF
- TRBJ1-2 - TRBV7-2 CASSLELSAGRNYGYTF
- TRBJ1-2 - TRBV4-1 CASSRGAQNYGYTF
- TRBJ1-1 - TRBV30 CASGTVSTEAFF
- TRBJ2-3 - TRBV27 CASSSLRGRWTDTQYF
- TRBJ2-2 once TRBV25-1 CASRDRLAGELFF
- TRBJ1-2 - TRBV7-2 CASSLARTYGYTF
- TRBJ1-1 - TRBV27 CASSLTGRGTEAFF
- TRBJ1-1 - TRBV7-9 CASSPAGGGTEAFF
- TRBJ1-6 - TRBV27 CASSFSGQGGSPLHF
- TRBJ1-1 - TRBV2 CASMPEGGLEAFF
TRBD1 TRBJ2-5 - TRBV7-9 CASSLPGTGGRETQYF
- TRBJ2-7 once TRBV2 CASTPSSGSYEQYF
TRBD1 TRBJ1-5 - TRBV6-6 CASAEPTGRNQPQHF
TRBD1 TRBJ2-4 - TRBV6-6 CASSQGENIQYF
- TRBJ1-6 - TRBV6-5 CASSYSKRTVNSPLHF
- TRBJ1-6 - TRBV9 CASSPQQAYNSPLHF
TRBD2 TRBJ2-2 - TRBV7-7 CANRLAGGNTGELFF
- TRBJ2-5 - TRBV19 CASSTTRAVFQETQYF
- TRBJ1-2 few TRBV11-2 CASSLMASGYGYGYTF
- TRBJ2-1 - TRBV11-2 CASSYTTVSSYNEQFF
- TRBJ1-3 - TRBV5-1 CASSSMDGASGNTIYF
- TRBJ1-2 - TRBV9 CASSVEGSGLNYGYTF
TRBD1 TRBJ1-3 - TRBV7-9 CASSPGQGGYTIYF
- TRBJ2-2 once TRBV6-2/TRBV6-3 CASSYVGGDTGELFF
- TRBJ2-7 - TRBV19 CASSPAGPYEQYF
- TRBJ2-4 - TRBV7-2 CASSLVSGFKNIQYF
- TRBJ2-7 - TRBV4-3 CASSQDEGTTYEQYF
TRBD2 TRBJ2-2 once TRBV5-4 CASSWAGTRNTGELFF
TRBD1 TRBJ1-5 - TRBV24-1 CATSDPRQGGQPQHF
- TRBJ1-4 - TRBV27 CASSLVAGIGGNEKLFF
- TRBJ1-2 - TRBV28 CASSLWAGRGNYGYTF
- TRBJ2-3 - TRBV3-1/TRBV3-2 CASSQDRAGPDTQYF
- TRBJ1-3 - TRBV5-4 CASSSLQESSGNTIYF
- TRBJ2-1 - TRBV2 CASSVQGYNEQFF